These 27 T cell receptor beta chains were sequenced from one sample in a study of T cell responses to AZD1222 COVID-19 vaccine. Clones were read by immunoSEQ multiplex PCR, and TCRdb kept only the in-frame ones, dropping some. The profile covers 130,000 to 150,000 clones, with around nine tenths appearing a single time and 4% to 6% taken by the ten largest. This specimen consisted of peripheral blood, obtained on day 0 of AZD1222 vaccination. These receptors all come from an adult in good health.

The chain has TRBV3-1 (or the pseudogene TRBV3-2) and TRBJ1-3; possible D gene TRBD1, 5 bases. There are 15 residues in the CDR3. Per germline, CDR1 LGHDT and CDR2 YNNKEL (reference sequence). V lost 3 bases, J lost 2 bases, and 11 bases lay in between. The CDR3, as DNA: TGTGCCAGCAGCCAGGGGCGCGGAGCTGGAAACACCATATATTTT. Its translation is CASSQGRGAGNTIYF.

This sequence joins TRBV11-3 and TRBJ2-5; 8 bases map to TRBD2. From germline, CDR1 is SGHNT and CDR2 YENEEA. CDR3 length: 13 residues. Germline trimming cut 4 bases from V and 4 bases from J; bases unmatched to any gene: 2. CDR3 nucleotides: TGTGCCAGCAGCTCCGGACTAGCAGAGACCCAGTACTTC. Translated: CASSSGLAETQYF.

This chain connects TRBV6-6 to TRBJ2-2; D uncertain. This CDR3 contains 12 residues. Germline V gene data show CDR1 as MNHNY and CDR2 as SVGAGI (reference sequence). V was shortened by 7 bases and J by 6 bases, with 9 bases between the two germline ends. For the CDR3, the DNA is TGTGCCAGCACCCCACCCTCCGGGGAGCTGTTTTTT. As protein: CASTPPSGELFF.

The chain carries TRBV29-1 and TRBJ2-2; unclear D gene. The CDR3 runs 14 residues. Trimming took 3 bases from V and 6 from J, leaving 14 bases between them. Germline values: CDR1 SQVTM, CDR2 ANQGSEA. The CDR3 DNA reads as TGCAGCGTTGACTCAATTGGGTCCGCCGGGGAGCTGTTTTTT. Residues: CSVDSIGSAGELFF.

CDR3 loop: CASSLTGNSPLHF. DNA of the CDR3: TGTGCCAGCAGTTTGACGGGAAATTCACCCCTCCACTTT. The chain uses TRBV12-3 or TRBV12-4 and TRBJ1-6; no definite D call. V was trimmed by 3 bases and J by 7 bases, leaving 7 bases between them. The CDR3 spans 13 residues.

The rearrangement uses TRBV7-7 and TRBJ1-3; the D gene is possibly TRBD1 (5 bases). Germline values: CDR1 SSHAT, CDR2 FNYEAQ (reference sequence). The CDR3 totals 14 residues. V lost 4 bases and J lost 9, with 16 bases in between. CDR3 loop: CASSSFPTDPTIYF. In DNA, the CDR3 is TGTGCCAGCAGCTCATTCCCGACAGACCCCACCATATATTTT.

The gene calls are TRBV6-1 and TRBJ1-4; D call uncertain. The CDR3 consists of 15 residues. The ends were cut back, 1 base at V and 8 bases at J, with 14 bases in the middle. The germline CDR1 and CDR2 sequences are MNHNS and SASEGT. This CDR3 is CASSEVFGVNEKLFF. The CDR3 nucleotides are TGTGCCAGCAGTGAAGTTTTTGGGGTTAACGAAAAACTGTTTTTT.

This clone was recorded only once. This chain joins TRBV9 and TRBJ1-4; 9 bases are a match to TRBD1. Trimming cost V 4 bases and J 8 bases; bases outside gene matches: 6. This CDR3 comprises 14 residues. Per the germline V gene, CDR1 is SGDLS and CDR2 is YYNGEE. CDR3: CASSLGTGWEKLFF. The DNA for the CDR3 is TGTGCCAGCAGCCTGGGGACAGGGTGGGAAAAACTGTTTTTT.

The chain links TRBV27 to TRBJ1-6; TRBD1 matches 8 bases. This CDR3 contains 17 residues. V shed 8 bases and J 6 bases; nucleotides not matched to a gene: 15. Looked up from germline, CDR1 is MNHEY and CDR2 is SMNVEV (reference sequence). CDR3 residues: CASGDSKTGVFNSPLHF. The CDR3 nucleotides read TGTGCCAGCGGTGACTCCAAGACAGGGGTCTTTAATTCACCCCTCCACTTT.

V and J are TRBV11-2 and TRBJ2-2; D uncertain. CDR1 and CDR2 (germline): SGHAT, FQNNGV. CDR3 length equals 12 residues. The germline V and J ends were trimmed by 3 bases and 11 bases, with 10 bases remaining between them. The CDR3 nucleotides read TGTGCCAGCAGCTTTTGGGGAAAAGAGCTGTTTTTT. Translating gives CASSFWGKELFF.

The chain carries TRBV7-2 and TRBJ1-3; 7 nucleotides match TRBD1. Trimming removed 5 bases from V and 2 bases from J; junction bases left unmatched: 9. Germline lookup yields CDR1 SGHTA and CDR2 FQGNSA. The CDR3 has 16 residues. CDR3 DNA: TGTGCCAGCAGCATCACACAGGGGCAACCTGGAAACACCATATATTTT. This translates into CASSITQGQPGNTIYF.

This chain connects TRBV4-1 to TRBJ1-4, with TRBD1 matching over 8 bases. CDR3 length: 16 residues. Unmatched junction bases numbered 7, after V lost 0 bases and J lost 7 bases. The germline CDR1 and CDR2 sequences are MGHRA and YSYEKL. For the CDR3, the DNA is TGCGCCAGCAGCCAAGATGTAGGACAGGGAAGTGAAAAACTGTTTTTT. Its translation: CASSQDVGQGSEKLFF.

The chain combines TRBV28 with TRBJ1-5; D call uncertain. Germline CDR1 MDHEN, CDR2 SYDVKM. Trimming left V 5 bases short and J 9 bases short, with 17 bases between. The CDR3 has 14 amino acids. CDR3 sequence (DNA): TGTGCCAGCAGTGAACGAGGGAGATATGGGCCCCAGCATTTT. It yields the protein CASSERGRYGPQHF. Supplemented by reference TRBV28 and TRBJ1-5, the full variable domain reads DVKVTQSSRYLVKRTGEKVFLECVQDMDHENMFWYRQDPGLGLRLIYFSYDVKMKEKGDIPEGYSVSREKKERFSLILESASTNQTSMYLCASSERGRYGPQHFGDGTRLSIL.

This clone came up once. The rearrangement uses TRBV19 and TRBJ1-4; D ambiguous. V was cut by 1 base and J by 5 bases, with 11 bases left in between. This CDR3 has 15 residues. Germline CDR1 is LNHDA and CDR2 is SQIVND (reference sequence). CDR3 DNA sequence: TGTGCCAGTAGTATAGCTGCGGCCGAGAATGAAAAACTGTTTTTT. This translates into CASSIAAAENEKLFF.

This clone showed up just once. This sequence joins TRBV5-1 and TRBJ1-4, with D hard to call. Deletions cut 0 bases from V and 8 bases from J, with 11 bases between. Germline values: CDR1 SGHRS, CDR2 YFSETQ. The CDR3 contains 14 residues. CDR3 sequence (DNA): TGCGCCAGCAGCTTGGCTGGGTCCGGGGAAAAACTGTTTTTT. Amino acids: CASSLAGSGEKLFF.

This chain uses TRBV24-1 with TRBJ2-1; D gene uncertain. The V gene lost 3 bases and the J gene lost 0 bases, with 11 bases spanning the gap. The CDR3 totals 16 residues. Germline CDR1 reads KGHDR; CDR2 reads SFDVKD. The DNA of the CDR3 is TGTGCCACCAGTGATCCGGGCTTAAGCTCCTACAATGAGCAGTTCTTC. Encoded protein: CATSDPGLSSYNEQFF.

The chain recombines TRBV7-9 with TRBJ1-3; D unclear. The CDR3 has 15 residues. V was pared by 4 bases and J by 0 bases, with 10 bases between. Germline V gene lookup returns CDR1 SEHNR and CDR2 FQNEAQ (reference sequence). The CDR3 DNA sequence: TGTGCCAGCAGCTCGGGCAGGCTCTCTGGAAACACCATATATTTT. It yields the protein CASSSGRLSGNTIYF.

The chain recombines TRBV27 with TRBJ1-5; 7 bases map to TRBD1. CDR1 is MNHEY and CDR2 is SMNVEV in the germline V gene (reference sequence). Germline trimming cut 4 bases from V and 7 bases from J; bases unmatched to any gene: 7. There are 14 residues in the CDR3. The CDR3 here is CASSYRGVGQPQHF. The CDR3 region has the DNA TGTGCCAGCAGTTACAGGGGTGTGGGGCAGCCCCAGCATTTT.

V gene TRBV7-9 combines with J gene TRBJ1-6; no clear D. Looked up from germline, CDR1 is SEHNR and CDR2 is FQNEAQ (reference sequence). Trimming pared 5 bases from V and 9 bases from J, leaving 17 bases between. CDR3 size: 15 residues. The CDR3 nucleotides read TGTGCCAGCAGCCCCGGGAGGGCAAGTAGTTCACCCCTCCACTTT. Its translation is CASSPGRASSSPLHF.

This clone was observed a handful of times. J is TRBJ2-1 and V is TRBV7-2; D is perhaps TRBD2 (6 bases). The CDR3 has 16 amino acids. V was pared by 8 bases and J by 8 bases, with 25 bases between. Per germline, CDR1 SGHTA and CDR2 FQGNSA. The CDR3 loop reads CASGDNRGVGPDEQFF. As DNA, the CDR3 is TGTGCCAGCGGCGACAATCGCGGGGTTGGTCCCGATGAGCAGTTCTTC. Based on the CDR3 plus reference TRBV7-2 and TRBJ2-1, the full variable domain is GAGVSQSPSNKVTEKGKDVELRCDPISGHTALYWYRQSLGQGLEFLIYFQGNSAPDKSGLPSDRFSAERTGGSVSTLTIQRTQQEDSAVYLCASGDNRGVGPDEQFFGPGTRLTVL.

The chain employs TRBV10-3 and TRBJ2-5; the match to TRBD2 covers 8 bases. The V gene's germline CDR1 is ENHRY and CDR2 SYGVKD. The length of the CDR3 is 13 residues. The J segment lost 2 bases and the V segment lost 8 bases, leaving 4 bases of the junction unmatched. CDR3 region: CAIRTSLQETQYF. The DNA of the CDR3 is TGTGCCATCCGGACTAGCTTGCAAGAGACCCAGTACTTC.

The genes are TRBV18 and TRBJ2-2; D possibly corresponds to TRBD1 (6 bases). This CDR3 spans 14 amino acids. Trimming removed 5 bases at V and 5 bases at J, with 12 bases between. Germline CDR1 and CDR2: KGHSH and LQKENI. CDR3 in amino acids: CASSTIDRTGELFF. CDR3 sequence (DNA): TGTGCCAGCTCAACAATCGACAGGACCGGGGAGCTGTTTTTT.

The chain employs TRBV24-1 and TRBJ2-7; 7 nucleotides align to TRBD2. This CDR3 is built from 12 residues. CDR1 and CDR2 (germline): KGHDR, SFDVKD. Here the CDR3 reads CSRGEFSYEQYF. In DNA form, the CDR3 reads TGTTCCCGGGGGGAGTTCTCCTACGAGCAGTACTTC.

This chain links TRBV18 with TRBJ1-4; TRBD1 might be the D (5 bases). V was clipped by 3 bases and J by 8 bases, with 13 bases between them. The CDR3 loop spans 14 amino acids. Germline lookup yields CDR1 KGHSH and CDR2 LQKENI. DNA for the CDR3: TGTGCCAGCTCACCCCGCGGCAGGGAGGAAAAACTGTTTTTT. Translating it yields CASSPRGREEKLFF.

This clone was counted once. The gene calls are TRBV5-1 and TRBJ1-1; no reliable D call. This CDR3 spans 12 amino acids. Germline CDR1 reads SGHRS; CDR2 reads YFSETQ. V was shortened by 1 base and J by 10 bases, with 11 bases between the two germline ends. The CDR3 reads CASSLLGPRAFF. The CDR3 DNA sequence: TGCGCCAGCAGCTTGTTGGGTCCAAGAGCTTTCTTT.

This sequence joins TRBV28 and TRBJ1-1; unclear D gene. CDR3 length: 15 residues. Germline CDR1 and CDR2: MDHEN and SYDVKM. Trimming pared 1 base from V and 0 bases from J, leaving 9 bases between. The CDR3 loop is CASSLFGEVNTEAFF. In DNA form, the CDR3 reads TGTGCCAGCAGTTTATTTGGGGAGGTGAACACTGAAGCTTTCTTT. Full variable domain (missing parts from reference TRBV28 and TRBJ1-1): DVKVTQSSRYLVKRTGEKVFLECVQDMDHENMFWYRQDPGLGLRLIYFSYDVKMKEKGDIPEGYSVSREKKERFSLILESASTNQTSMYLCASSLFGEVNTEAFFGQGTRLTVV.

CDR3 region: CASSTTGDSPLHF. In nucleotides, the CDR3 is TGTGCCAGCAGTACCACCGGGGATTCACCCCTCCACTTT. The chain links TRBV12-3 or TRBV12-4 to TRBJ1-6; unclear D gene. The ends were cut back, 5 bases at V and 8 bases at J, with 10 bases in the middle. The CDR3 sequence is 13 residues long.